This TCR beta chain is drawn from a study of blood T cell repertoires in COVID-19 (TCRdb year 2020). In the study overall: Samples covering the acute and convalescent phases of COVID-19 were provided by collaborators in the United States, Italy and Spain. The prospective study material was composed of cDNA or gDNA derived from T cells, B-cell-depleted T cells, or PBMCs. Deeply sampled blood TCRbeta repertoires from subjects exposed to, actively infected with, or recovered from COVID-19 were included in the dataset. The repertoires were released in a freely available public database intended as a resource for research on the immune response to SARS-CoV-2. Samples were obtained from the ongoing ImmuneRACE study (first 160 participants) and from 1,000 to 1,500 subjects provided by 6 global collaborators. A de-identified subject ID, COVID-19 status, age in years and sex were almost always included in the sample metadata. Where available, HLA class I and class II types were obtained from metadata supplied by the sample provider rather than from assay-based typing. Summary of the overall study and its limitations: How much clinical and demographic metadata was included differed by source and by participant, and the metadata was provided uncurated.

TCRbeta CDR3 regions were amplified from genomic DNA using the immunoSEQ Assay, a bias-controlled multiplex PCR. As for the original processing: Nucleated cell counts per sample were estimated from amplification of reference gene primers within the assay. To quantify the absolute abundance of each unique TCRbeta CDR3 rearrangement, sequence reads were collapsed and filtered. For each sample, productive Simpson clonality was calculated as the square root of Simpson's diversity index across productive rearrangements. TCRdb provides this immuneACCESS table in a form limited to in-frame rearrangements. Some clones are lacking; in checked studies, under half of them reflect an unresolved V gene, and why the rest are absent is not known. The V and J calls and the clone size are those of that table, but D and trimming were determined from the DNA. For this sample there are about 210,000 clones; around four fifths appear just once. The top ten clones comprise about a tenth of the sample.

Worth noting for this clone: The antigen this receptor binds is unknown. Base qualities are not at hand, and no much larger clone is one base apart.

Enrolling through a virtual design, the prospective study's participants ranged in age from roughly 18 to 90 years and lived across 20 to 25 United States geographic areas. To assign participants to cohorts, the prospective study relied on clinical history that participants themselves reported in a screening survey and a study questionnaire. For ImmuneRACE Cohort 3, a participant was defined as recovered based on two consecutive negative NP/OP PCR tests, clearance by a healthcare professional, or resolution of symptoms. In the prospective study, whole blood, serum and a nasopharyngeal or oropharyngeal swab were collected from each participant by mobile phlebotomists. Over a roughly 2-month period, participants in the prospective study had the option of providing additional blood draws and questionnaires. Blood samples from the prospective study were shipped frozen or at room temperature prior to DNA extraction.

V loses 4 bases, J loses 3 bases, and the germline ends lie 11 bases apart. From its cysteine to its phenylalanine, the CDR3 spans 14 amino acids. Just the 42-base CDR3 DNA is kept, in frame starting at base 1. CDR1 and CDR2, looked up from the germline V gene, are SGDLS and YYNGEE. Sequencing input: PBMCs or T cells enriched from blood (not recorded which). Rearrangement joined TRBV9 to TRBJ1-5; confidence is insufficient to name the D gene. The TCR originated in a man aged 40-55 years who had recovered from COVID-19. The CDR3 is CASSPQAFNQPQHF. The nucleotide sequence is TGTGCCAGCAGCCCTCAGGCGTTCAATCAGCCCCAGCATTTT.